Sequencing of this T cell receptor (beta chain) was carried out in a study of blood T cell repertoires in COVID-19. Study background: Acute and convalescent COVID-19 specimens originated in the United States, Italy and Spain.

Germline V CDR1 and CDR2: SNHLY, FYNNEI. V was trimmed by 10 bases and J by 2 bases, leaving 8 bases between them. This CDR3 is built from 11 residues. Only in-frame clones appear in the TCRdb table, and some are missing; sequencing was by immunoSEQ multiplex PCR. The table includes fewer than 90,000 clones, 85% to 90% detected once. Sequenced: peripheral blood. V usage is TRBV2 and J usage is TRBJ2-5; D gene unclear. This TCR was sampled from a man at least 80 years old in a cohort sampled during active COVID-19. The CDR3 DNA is TGTGCCACCGGGTCTCAAGAGACCCAGTACTTC. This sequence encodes CATGSQETQYF. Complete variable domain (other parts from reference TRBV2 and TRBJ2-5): EPEVTQTPSHQVTQMGQEVILRCVPISNHLYFYWYRQILGQKVEFLVSFYNNEISEKSEIFDDQFSVERPDGSNFTLKIRSTKLEDSAMYFCATGSQETQYFGPGTRLLVL.